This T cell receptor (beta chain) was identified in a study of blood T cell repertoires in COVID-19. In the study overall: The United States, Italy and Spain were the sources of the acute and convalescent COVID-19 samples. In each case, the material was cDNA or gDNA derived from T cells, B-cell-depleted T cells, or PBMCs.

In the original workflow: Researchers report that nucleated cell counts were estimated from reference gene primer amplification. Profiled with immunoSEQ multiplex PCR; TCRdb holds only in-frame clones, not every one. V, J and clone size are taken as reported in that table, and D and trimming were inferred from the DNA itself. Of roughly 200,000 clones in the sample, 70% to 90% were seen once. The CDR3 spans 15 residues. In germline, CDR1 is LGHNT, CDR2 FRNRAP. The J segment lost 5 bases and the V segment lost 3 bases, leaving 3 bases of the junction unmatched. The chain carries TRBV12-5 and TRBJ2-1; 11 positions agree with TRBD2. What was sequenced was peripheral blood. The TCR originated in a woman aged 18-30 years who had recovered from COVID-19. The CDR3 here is CASGFLAGGDNEQFF. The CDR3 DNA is TGTGCTAGTGGTTTCCTAGCGGGAGGAGACAATGAGCAGTTCTTC.